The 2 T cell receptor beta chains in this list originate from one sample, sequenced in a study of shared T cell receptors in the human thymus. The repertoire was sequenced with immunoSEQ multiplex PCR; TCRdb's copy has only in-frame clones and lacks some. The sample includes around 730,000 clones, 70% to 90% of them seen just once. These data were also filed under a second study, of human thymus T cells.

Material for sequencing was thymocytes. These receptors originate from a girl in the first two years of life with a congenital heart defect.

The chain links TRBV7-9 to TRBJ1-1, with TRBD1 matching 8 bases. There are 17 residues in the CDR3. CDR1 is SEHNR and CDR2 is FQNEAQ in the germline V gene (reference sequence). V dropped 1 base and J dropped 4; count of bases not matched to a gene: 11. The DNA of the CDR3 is TGTGCCAGCAGCTTAGATTCAGGGGGCGCTTGGGCCACTGAAGCTTTCTTT. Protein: CASSLDSGGAWATEAFF.

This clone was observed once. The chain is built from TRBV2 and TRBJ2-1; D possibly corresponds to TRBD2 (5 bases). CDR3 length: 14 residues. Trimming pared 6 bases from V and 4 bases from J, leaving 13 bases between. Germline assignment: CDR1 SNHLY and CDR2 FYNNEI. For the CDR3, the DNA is TGTGCCAGCAGGCGCGCTAGCCAGTACAATGAGCAGTTCTTC. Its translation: CASRRASQYNEQFF.